This T cell receptor (beta chain) was documented in a study of response to subunit inactivated influenza vaccine. General observations from the study: Researchers suggested that each seasonal influenza vaccination recruits few new T cells.

TCRdb passed the RT-PCR reads through MiXCR, listing each CDR3 protein once. The sample consists of roughly 650,000 distinct CDR3 sequences, around 16% of them appearing once. The germline V gene encodes CDR1 LGHNA and CDR2 YNFKEQ. The V and J ends lost 0 bases and 1 base respectively, with 16 bases between them. The CDR3 sequence is 17 residues long. On this clonotype itself: Its specificity is not known.

Sequences were derived from PBMCs from blood, sampled approximately 12 days after vaccination. This chain links TRBV4-2 with TRBJ2-7; D may correspond to TRBD1 or TRBD2 (6 bases each). This TCR derives from a man aged 50 to 60 who received an inactivated influenza vaccine. CDR3 region: CASSQEAGTTNSYEQYF. Written as DNA, the CDR3 is TGTGCCAGCAGCCAAGAGGCGGGGACAACTAATTCCTACGAGCAGTACTTC.